A selection of T cell receptor beta chains follows, all from one sample in a study of identical twins. TCRdb independently ran MiXCR on the 5' RACE reads; one entry per CDR3 protein. The table has around 1.7 million distinct CDR3 sequences, roughly 35% seen once. The sequencing sample was made of cord blood. The receptor source for this set is a newborn girl in good health. CDR3s include the opening cysteine and the closing phenylalanine or tryptophan. D genes are given only for firm matches. Clone size is given for some rows only: seen once, a few or many times, or a class if the clone is expanded.

CDR3: CASEANTGELFF; DNA: TGTGCCAGCGAAGCGAACACCGGGGAGCTGTTTTTT; size: NA; length: 12; D: NA; J: TRBJ2-2; V: TRBV28
CDR3: CASSQDLLRQGTNEKLFF; DNA: TGCGCCAGCAGCCAAGACCTCCTACGACAGGGGACTAATGAAAAACTGTTTTTT; size: NA; length: 18; D: TRBD1; J: TRBJ1-4; V: TRBV4-1
CDR3: CASSLGWNSPLHF; DNA: TGCGCCAGCAGCTTGGGGTGGAATTCACCCCTCCACTTT; size: NA; length: 13; D: NA; J: TRBJ1-6; V: TRBV5-1
CDR3: CATSDPGRNNEQFF; DNA: TGTGCCACCAGTGACCCCGGGAGGAACAATGAGCAGTTCTTC; size: NA; length: 14; D: TRBD2; J: TRBJ2-1; V: TRBV24-1
CDR3: CASSSGQGVHEQYF; DNA: TGTGCCAGCAGCTCGGGACAGGGGGTCCACGAGCAGTACTTC; size: many; length: 14; D: TRBD1; J: TRBJ2-7; V: TRBV12-3/TRBV12-4
CDR3: CASSLVVAGGSSTDTQYF; DNA: TGTGCCAGCAGCTTAGTGGTAGCGGGAGGGTCAAGCACAGATACGCAGTATTTT; size: few; length: 18; D: TRBD2; J: TRBJ2-3; V: TRBV7-2
CDR3: CASSLGHGGTDTQYF; DNA: TGTGCCAGCAGTTTGGGCCATGGGGGCACAGATACGCAGTATTTT; size: NA; length: 15; D: NA; J: TRBJ2-3; V: TRBV12-3/TRBV12-4
CDR3: CASSHRGRVEDTF; DNA: TGTGCCAGCAGTCATAGGGGTCGGGTTGAGGACACCTTC; size: NA; length: 13; D: NA; J: TRBJ1-2; V: TRBV6-5
CDR3: CASSRISGGGETQYF; DNA: TGTGCCAGCAGTCGGATTAGCGGGGGAGGCGAGACCCAGTACTTC; size: NA; length: 15; D: TRBD2; J: TRBJ2-5; V: TRBV7-2
CDR3: CASSGGQTDTQYF; DNA: TGCGCCAGCAGTGGGGGACAAACAGATACGCAGTATTTT; size: few; length: 13; D: NA; J: TRBJ2-3; V: TRBV5-1
CDR3: CASIGTNYGYTF; DNA: TGTGCCAGCATAGGAACAAACTATGGCTACACCTTC; size: many; length: 12; D: NA; J: TRBJ1-2; V: TRBV6-2/TRBV6-3
CDR3: CSASRSAYNYGYTF; DNA: TGCAGTGCTAGTAGGTCCGCCTACAACTATGGCTACACCTTC; size: NA; length: 14; D: NA; J: TRBJ1-2; V: TRBV20-1
CDR3: CSVSDRERQPQHF; DNA: TGCAGCGTTTCCGACAGGGAACGTCAGCCCCAGCATTTT; size: many; length: 13; D: TRBD1; J: TRBJ1-5; V: TRBV29-1
CDR3: CASSLSRWGQGYTF; DNA: TGCGCCAGCAGCTTGTCCCGCTGGGGGCAGGGCTACACCTTC; size: NA; length: 14; D: NA; J: TRBJ1-2; V: TRBV5-1
CDR3: CATINRGRKTEAFF; DNA: TGTGCCACCATAAACAGGGGGCGAAAAACTGAAGCTTTCTTT; size: NA; length: 14; D: TRBD1; J: TRBJ1-1; V: TRBV28
CDR3: CSVGSGRPYNEQFF; DNA: TGCAGCGTTGGGAGCGGGAGACCCTACAATGAGCAGTTCTTC; size: few; length: 14; D: TRBD2; J: TRBJ2-1; V: TRBV29-1
CDR3: CASSLGLAVPYNEQFF; DNA: TGTGCCAGCAGCCTAGGACTAGCGGTCCCCTACAATGAGCAGTTCTTC; size: many; length: 16; D: TRBD2; J: TRBJ2-1; V: TRBV14
CDR3: CASSLESGRPFSYEQYF; DNA: TGTGCCAGCAGTTTAGAGAGCGGCAGGCCCTTCTCCTACGAGCAGTACTTC; size: NA; length: 17; D: NA; J: TRBJ2-7; V: TRBV28
CDR3: CASSYWTEEYNEQFF; DNA: TGTGCCAGCAGTTACTGGACAGAGGAGTACAATGAGCAGTTCTTC; size: NA; length: 15; D: NA; J: TRBJ2-1; V: TRBV6-5
CDR3: CASSPSLAGLYNEQFF; DNA: TGTGCCAGCAGCCCCAGTCTAGCGGGGCTCTACAATGAGCAGTTCTTC; size: many; length: 16; D: TRBD2; J: TRBJ2-1; V: TRBV4-2
CDR3: CAISVAGRTYEQYF; DNA: TGTGCCATCAGTGTAGCGGGACGGACCTACGAGCAGTACTTC; size: few; length: 14; D: TRBD2; J: TRBJ2-7; V: TRBV10-3
CDR3: CASSLRLAGLPGELFF; DNA: TGTGCCAGCAGCTTGAGACTAGCGGGACTCCCCGGGGAGCTGTTTTTT; size: NA; length: 16; D: TRBD2; J: TRBJ2-2; V: TRBV13